The source of this T cell receptor (beta chain) is a study of radiotherapy plus CTLA-4 blockade in lung cancer. Using immunoSEQ multiplex PCR, the repertoire was profiled, and TCRdb retains in-frame clones only, with some absent. This table holds some 110,000 clones, 80% to 90% found once. Between the trimmed V and J ends, which lost 3 bases and 8 bases, there was a span of 13 bases. This CDR3 is built from 13 residues. Germline-derived CDR1 and CDR2 are KGHSH and LQKENI. The sequences come from peripheral blood, collected from a patient treated with radiotherapy plus ipilimumab. The rearrangement uses TRBV18 and TRBJ1-2; possibly TRBD1 for D (6 bases). The receptor was derived from a human donor with non-small cell lung cancer that progressed on radiotherapy plus ipilimumab. The CDR3: CASSPQGIEGYTF. CDR3 in DNA: TGTGCCAGCTCACCCCAGGGGATCGAGGGCTACACCTTC.